These 5 T cell receptor beta chains were all obtained from the same sample, sequenced in a study of vaccination and CD4 T cells after COVID-19. At the Johns Hopkins FTIC core, DNA taken from cultured CD4+ T cells was sequenced by way of the Oncomine TCR Beta short-read assay. Each CDR3 protein is one row after TCRdb ran MiXCR on the PCR reads. Of about 9,100 distinct CDR3 sequences listed, roughly 61% are singletons. Specified treatment: roughly ten-day PBMC culture with coronavirus spike peptide pools or control peptides (ViraFEST assay). These receptors' targets are unknown. This specimen was cultured CD4+ T cells from blood, taken after SARS-CoV-2 vaccination. The source of these receptors is a human donor with COVID-19.

This clonotype showed up just a few times. CDR3 nucleotides: TGTGCCAGCAGCTTTGGGACAGGGGGAACCGGGGAGCTGTTTTTT. This gives the protein CASSFGTGGTGELFF. The chain combines TRBV7-6 with TRBJ2-2, with TRBD1 identical over 11 bases. This CDR3 has 15 residues. The trim removed 3 bases at V and 5 bases at J, leaving 2 bases unmatched. Germline V gene sequence: CDR1 SGHVS, CDR2 FNYEAQ.

Within the sample, this clonotype is medium-sized. The chain recombines TRBV14 with TRBJ1-2, with TRBD1 identical over 10 bases. With V trimmed by 3 bases and J by 7 bases, 5 bases remained unmatched. Germline V gives CDR1 SGHDN, CDR2 FVKESK. This CDR3 has 14 residues. DNA of the CDR3: TGTGCCAGCAGCCAGGGACAGGGGAGTTTTGGCTACACCTTC. Translated, it gives CASSQGQGSFGYTF.

The chain carries TRBV7-2 and TRBJ1-5; D uncertain. The germline V and J ends were trimmed by 3 bases and 9 bases, with 12 bases remaining between them. The CDR3 consists of 13 residues. CDR1 and CDR2 from the germline V gene are SGHTA and FQGNSA. The CDR3 nucleotides read TGTGCCAGCAGCTTCGGGGAATCAGCGCCCCAGCATTTT. This gives the protein CASSFGESAPQHF.

This clonotype was observed once. This chain connects TRBV28 to TRBJ2-3, with TRBD1 identical over 8 bases. Trimming at V came to 5 bases and at J to 5 bases, leaving 9 bases not matched to a gene. CDR3 size: 15 residues. Germline V lookup: CDR1 MDHEN, CDR2 SYDVKM. The DNA of the CDR3 is TGTGCCAGCAGTACCCAGGCAGGGGGCGTAGATACGCAGTATTTT. It specifies CASSTQAGGVDTQYF.

This clonotype is large by share. The chain employs TRBV20-1 and TRBJ2-5; D is tentatively TRBD1 or TRBD2 (6 bases each). Germline V CDR1 and CDR2: DFQATT, SNEGSKA (reference sequence). The CDR3 is 16 residues long. V gave up 6 bases and J gave up 4 bases, with 24 bases separating them. CDR3 sequence reads: CSASRVGGFSGETQYF. The CDR3 DNA follows: TGCAGTGCCAGTCGTGTCGGGGGCTTTTCGGGAGAGACCCAGTACTTC.